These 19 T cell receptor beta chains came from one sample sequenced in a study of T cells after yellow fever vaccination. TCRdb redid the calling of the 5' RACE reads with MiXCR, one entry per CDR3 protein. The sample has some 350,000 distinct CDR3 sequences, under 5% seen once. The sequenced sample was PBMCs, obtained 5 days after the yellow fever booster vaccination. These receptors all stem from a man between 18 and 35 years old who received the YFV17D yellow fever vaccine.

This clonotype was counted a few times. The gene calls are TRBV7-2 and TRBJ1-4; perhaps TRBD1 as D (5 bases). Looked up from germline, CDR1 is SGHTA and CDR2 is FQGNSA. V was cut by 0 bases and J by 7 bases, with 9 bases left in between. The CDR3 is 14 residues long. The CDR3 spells CASSLAPQGEKLFF. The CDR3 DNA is TGTGCCAGCAGCTTAGCGCCGCAGGGTGAAAAACTGTTTTTT. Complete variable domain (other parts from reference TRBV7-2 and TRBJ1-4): GAGVSQSPSNKVTEKGKDVELRCDPISGHTALYWYRQSLGQGLEFLIYFQGNSAPDKSGLPSDRFSAERTGGSVSTLTIQRTQQEDSAVYLCASSLAPQGEKLFFGSGTQLSVL.

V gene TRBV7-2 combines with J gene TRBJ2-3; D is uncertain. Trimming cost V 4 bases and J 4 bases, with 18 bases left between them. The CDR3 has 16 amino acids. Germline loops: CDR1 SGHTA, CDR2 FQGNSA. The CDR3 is CASSWNHWRPADTQYF. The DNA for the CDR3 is TGTGCCAGCAGCTGGAACCACTGGCGACCGGCAGATACGCAGTATTTT.

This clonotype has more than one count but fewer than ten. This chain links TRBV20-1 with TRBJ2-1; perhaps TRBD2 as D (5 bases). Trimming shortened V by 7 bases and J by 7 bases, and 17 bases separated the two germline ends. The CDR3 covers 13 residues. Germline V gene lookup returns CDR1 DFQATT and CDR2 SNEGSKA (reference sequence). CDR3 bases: TGCAGTGTGCGGCGGGTGGGGTGGAATGAGCAGTTCTTC. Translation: CSVRRVGWNEQFF.

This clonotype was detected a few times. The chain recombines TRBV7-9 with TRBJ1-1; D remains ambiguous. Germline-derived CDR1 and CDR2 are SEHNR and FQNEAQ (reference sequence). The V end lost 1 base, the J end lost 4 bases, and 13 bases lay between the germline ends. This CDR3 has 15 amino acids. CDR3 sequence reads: CASSLEGGPGTEAFF. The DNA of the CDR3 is TGTGCCAGCAGCTTAGAGGGAGGGCCGGGCACTGAAGCTTTCTTT.

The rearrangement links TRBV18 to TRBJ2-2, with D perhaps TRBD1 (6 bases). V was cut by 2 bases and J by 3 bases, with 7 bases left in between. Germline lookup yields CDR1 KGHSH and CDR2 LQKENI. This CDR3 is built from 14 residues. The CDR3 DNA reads TGTGCCAGCTCACCAAGACAGGACACCGGGGAGCTGTTTTTT. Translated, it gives CASSPRQDTGELFF.

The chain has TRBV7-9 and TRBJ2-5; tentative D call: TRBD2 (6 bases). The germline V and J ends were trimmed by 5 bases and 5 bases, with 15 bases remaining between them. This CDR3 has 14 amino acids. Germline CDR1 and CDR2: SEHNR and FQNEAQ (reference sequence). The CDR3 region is CASSQPTSGETQYF. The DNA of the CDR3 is TGTGCCAGCAGCCAACCGACTAGTGGGGAGACCCAGTACTTC. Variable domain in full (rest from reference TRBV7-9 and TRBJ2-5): DTGVSQNPRHKITKRGQNVTFRCDPISEHNRLYWYRQTLGQGPEFLTYFQNEAQLEKSRLLSDRFSAERPKGSFSTLEIQRTEQGDSAMYLCASSQPTSGETQYFGPGTRLLVL.

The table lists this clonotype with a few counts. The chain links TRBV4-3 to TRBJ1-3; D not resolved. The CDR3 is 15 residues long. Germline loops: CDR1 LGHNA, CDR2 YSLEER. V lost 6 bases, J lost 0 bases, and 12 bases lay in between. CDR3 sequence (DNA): TGCGCCAGCAGTCTATTCCGGTACTCTGGAAACACCATATATTTT. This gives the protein CASSLFRYSGNTIYF.

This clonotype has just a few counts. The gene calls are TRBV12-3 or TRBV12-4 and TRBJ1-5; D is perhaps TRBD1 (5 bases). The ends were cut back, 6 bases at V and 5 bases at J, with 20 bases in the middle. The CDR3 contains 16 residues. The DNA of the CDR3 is TGTGCCAGCAGCCCTCCGCCTGGGACTAGGGATCAGCCCCAGCATTTT. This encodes CASSPPPGTRDQPQHF.

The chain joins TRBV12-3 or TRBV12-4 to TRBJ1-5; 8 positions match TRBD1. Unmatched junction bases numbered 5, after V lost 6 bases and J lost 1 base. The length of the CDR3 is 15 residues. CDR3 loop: CASSQGQVSNQPQHF. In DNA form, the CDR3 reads TGTGCCAGCAGCCAGGGACAGGTCAGCAATCAGCCCCAGCATTTT.

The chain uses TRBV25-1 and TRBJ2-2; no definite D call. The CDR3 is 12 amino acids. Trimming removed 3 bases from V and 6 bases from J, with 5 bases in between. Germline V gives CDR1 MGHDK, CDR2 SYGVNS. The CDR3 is CASSDQAGELFF. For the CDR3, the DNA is TGTGCCAGCAGTGATCAGGCCGGGGAGCTGTTTTTT.

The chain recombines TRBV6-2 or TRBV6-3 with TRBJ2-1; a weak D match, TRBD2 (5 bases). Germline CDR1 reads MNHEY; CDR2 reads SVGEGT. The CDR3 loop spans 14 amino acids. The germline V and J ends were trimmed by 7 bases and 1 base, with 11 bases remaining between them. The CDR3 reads CASNRRGSYNEQFF. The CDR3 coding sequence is TGTGCCAGCAACAGACGGGGATCCTACAATGAGCAGTTCTTC.

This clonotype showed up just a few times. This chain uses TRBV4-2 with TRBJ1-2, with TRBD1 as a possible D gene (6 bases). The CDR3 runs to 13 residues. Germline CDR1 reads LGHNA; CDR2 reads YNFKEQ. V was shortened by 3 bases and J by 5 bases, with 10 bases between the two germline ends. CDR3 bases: TGTGCCAGCAGCCACCCCGGGACATATGGCTACACCTTC. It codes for CASSHPGTYGYTF.

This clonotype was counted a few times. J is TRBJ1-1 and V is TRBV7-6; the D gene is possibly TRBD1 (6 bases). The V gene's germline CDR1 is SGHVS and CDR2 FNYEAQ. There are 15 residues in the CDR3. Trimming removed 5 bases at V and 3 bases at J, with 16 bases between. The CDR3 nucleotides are TGTGCCAGCAGCCATGTGAAGGGGGGGCACACTGAAGCTTTCTTT. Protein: CASSHVKGGHTEAFF.

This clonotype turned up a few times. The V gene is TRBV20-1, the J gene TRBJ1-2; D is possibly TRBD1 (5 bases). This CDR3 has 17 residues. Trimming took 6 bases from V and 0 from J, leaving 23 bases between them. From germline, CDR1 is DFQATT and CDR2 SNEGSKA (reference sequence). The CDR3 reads CSATRQKKRTANYGYTF. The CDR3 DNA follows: TGCAGTGCGACCCGACAGAAAAAAAGGACCGCTAACTATGGCTACACCTTC.

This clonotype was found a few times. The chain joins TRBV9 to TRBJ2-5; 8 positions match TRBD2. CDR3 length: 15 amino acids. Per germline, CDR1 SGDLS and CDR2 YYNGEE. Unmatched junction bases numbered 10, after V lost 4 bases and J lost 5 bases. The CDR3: CASSPRAGAGETQYF. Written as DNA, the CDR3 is TGTGCCAGCAGCCCCAGAGCGGGGGCCGGGGAGACCCAGTACTTC. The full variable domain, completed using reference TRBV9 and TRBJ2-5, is DSGVTQTPKHLITATGQRVTLRCSPRSGDLSVYWYQQSLDQGLQFLIQYYNGEERAKGNILERFSAQQFPDLHSELNLSSLELGDSALYFCASSPRAGAGETQYFGPGTRLLVL.

This chain's CDR3 is CASSLWGAVAGELFF. For the CDR3, the DNA is TGTGCCAGCAGCTTATGGGGGGCGGTAGCCGGGGAGCTGTTTTTT. The rearrangement joins TRBV7-2 to TRBJ2-2; either TRBD1 or TRBD2 may supply D (6 bases each). Between the trimmed V and J ends, which lost 2 bases and 6 bases, there was a span of 13 bases. The CDR3 spans 15 residues. The germline CDR1 and CDR2 sequences are SGHTA and FQGNSA.

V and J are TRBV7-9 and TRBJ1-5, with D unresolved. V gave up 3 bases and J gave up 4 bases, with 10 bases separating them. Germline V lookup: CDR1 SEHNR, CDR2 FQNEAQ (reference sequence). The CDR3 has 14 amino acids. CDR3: CASSFGQTNQPQHF. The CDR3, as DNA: TGTGCCAGCAGCTTTGGCCAGACTAATCAGCCCCAGCATTTT.

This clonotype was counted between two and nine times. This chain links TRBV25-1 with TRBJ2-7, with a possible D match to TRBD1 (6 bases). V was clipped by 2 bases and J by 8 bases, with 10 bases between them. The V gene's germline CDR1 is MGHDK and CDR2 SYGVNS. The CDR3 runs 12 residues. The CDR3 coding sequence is TGTGCCAGCAGTGAACAGGGGCCACAGCAGTACTTC. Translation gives CASSEQGPQQYF.

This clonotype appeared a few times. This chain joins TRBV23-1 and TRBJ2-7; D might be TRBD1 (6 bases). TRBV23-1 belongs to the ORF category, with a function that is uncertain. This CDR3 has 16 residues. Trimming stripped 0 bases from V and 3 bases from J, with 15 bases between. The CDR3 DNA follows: TGCGCCAGCAGTCAATCGGGGGCCGGACAGATCTACGAGCAGTACGTC. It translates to CASSQSGAGQIYEQYV.